One and the same sample provided the 17 T cell receptor beta chains below, sequenced in a study of shared clonotypes between healthy human individuals. The table came from immunoSEQ multiplex PCR; TCRdb's copy has only in-frame clones and leaves some out. The sample includes about 1.5 million clones, about 98% of them seen just once. The specimen sequenced was naive CD4+ T cells sorted from blood. Noted subset: CD45RA+ positively selected. These receptors all come from a man aged 25 to 40 in good health.

J is TRBJ2-5 and V is TRBV19; 11 bases map to TRBD2. Germline assignment: CDR1 LNHDA and CDR2 SQIVND (reference sequence). V was clipped by 3 bases and J by 3 bases; unmatched bases: 3. The CDR3 is 15 residues long. CDR3 in amino acids: CASSIVLAGEETQYF. The CDR3 DNA reads TGTGCCAGTAGTATCGTACTAGCGGGAGAAGAGACCCAGTACTTC.

The V gene is TRBV4-3, the J gene TRBJ1-4, with a tentative D call TRBD1 (5 bases). Between the trimmed V and J ends, which lost 1 base and 0 bases, there was a span of 12 bases. Germline CDR1 reads LGHNA; CDR2 reads YSLEER. This CDR3 spans 17 amino acids. The CDR3 DNA sequence: TGCGCCAGCAGCCAAGCCCCGAGGGGCGCAACTAATGAAAAACTGTTTTTT. Translated, it gives CASSQAPRGATNEKLFF.

With regard to this clone: The sample contains more than one DNA sequence encoding this CDR3. V is TRBV5-1 and J is TRBJ2-6; D may correspond to TRBD1 or TRBD2 (5 bases each). The CDR3 sequence is 17 residues long. V lost 4 bases and J 3 bases, leaving 17 bases between the germline ends. CDR1 is SGHRS, CDR2 YFSETQ, per germline. CDR3 protein: CASSPQVGAGGANVLTF. DNA for the CDR3: TGCGCCAGCAGCCCGCAGGTAGGGGCGGGTGGGGCCAACGTCCTGACTTTC.

This chain uses TRBV7-3 with TRBJ2-1; TRBD2 aligns across 7 bases. Germline V CDR1 and CDR2: SGHTA, FQGTGA. Losses at the gene ends were 3 bases for V and 2 bases for J; bases not matched to a gene: 4. The CDR3 loop spans 15 amino acids. CDR3 DNA sequence: TGTGCCAGCAGCTTTGGCCTAGCGGCCTACAATGAGCAGTTCTTC. Its translation is CASSFGLAAYNEQFF.

The V gene is TRBV28, the J gene TRBJ2-3; 10 positions agree with TRBD2. The CDR3 runs to 21 residues. Germline CDR1 MDHEN, CDR2 SYDVKM. With 2 bases clipped from V and 5 bases from J, the junction kept 22 bases outside the gene matches. CDR3: CASSLHLSGRDSHTEVDTQYF. CDR3 nucleotides: TGTGCCAGCAGTTTACACCTGAGCGGGAGGGATTCTCACACAGAGGTAGATACGCAGTATTTT.

J is TRBJ2-5 and V is TRBV19, with D possibly matching TRBD2 (7 bases). CDR1 and CDR2 from the germline V gene are LNHDA and SQIVND (reference sequence). This CDR3 contains 15 residues. Trimming stripped 5 bases from V and 4 bases from J, with 17 bases between. CDR3 bases: TGTGCCAGTAGTGCGGGGGACACCCGGCGAGAGACCCAGTACTTC. Its translation: CASSAGDTRRETQYF.

The V call is TRBV11-2, the J call TRBJ2-5; D is unclear. Germline CDR1 is SGHAT and CDR2 is FQNNGV. Deletions cut 2 bases from V and 7 bases from J, with 14 bases between. The CDR3 length is 14 residues. The CDR3 coding sequence is TGTGCCAGCAGCTTAATCCAAACGGTTGGGACCCAGTACTTC. Protein: CASSLIQTVGTQYF.

The V call is TRBV15, the J call TRBJ1-1; D may be TRBD1 (6 bases). The V end lost 4 bases, the J end lost 2 bases, and 17 bases lay between the germline ends. The germline V gene has CDR1 LNHNV and CDR2 YYDKDF (reference sequence). This CDR3 has 16 residues. The CDR3 region has the DNA TGTGCCACCAGCACCACGTGGCCCGGGACAAACACTGAAGCTTTCTTT. This encodes CATSTTWPGTNTEAFF.

The rearrangement joins TRBV7-9 to TRBJ1-2; D is unresolved. Germline CDR1 SEHNR, CDR2 FQNEAQ (reference sequence). The CDR3 runs 14 residues. V lost 1 base, J lost 8 bases, and 14 bases lay in between. As DNA, the CDR3 is TGTGCCAGCAGCTTAGGTCCGCTATTTCAAGGCTACACCTTC. It encodes CASSLGPLFQGYTF.

The gene calls are TRBV2 and TRBJ1-3; D is unclear. CDR1 and CDR2 from the germline V gene are SNHLY and FYNNEI. V was clipped by 5 bases and J by 8 bases, with 22 bases between them. CDR3 size: 16 residues. The CDR3 DNA is TGTGCCAGCAGTACCCAGAACACGGGATTCTTGGACACCATATATTTT. Translating it yields CASSTQNTGFLDTIYF.

V and J are TRBV29-1 and TRBJ2-3; 12 bases are shared with TRBD2. The CDR3 is made up of 13 amino acids. Germline CDR1 SQVTM, CDR2 ANQGSEA. V lost 7 bases and J lost 4; bases outside the gene matches: 3. CDR3 DNA sequence: TGCAGCGGCCGACTAGCGGGAGCAGATACGCAGTATTTT. Encoded protein: CSGRLAGADTQYF.

This chain uses TRBV11-2 with TRBJ1-1; TRBD1 matches at 10 bases. This CDR3 contains 15 residues. Germline trimming cut 1 base from V and 4 bases from J; bases unmatched to any gene: 3. Germline values: CDR1 SGHAT, CDR2 FQNNGV. The CDR3 here is CASSLADRGLTEAFF. The DNA for the CDR3 is TGTGCCAGCAGCTTAGCTGACAGGGGGCTCACTGAAGCTTTCTTT.

Turning to this clone: Distinct nucleotide sequences in the sample also encode this CDR3. The chain combines TRBV29-1 with TRBJ2-5, with D unclear. The germline CDR1 and CDR2 sequences are SQVTM and ANQGSEA. The length of the CDR3 is 10 residues. V lost 4 bases and J lost 5, with 5 bases in between. The CDR3, as DNA: TGCAGCGTTGGACACGAGACCCAGTACTTC. Its translation: CSVGHETQYF. Drawing the rest from reference TRBV29-1 and TRBJ2-5, the complete variable domain is SAVISQKPSRDICQRGTSLTIQCQVDSQVTMMFWYRQQPGQSLTLIATANQGSEATYESGFVIDKFPISRPNLTFSTLTVSNMSPEDSSIYLCSVGHETQYFGPGTRLLVL.

V and J are TRBV18 and TRBJ2-1; TRBD1 might be the D (5 bases). The germline CDR1 and CDR2 sequences are KGHSH and LQKENI. V lost 2 bases and J lost 7, with 15 bases in between. The CDR3 runs 15 residues. The CDR3 DNA reads TGTGCCAGCTCACCAGGATTGGGGCCTTTGAATGAGCAGTTCTTC. This sequence encodes CASSPGLGPLNEQFF.

As regards this clone: Other DNA sequences in this specimen translate into the identical CDR3. The CDR3 loop reads CSVASVQETQYF. The CDR3 bases are TGCAGCGTTGCTAGCGTCCAAGAGACCCAGTACTTC. The rearrangement links TRBV29-1 to TRBJ2-5; TRBD2 might be the D (6 bases). Germline CDR1 is SQVTM and CDR2 is ANQGSEA. Trimming cost V 4 bases and J 1 base, with 7 bases left between them. CDR3 length: 12 amino acids.

V gene TRBV19 combines with J gene TRBJ2-2; 10 bases fit TRBD2. This CDR3 contains 19 residues. The J segment lost 1 base and the V segment lost 2 bases, leaving 10 bases of the junction unmatched. The V gene's germline CDR1 is LNHDA and CDR2 SQIVND (reference sequence). The CDR3 protein is CASSIPRSGLAKNTGELFF. In DNA form, the CDR3 reads TGTGCCAGTAGTATACCCCGTTCGGGACTAGCGAAGAACACCGGGGAGCTGTTTTTT. Full variable domain (outside the CDR3, taken from reference TRBV19 and TRBJ2-2): DGGITQSPKYLFRKEGQNVTLSCEQNLNHDAMYWYRQDPGQGLRLIYYSQIVNDFQKGDIAEGYSVSREKKESFPLTVTSAQKNPTAFYLCASSIPRSGLAKNTGELFFGEGSRLTVL.

The chain couples TRBV19 to TRBJ2-2; 7 positions agree with TRBD1. The CDR3 contains 12 residues. The germline CDR1 and CDR2 sequences are LNHDA and SQIVND (reference sequence). J lost 7 bases, V lost 5 bases, and 1 base had no gene match. This CDR3 is CASSHRGGELFF. Here the CDR3 DNA reads TGTGCCAGTAGTCACAGGGGCGGGGAGCTGTTTTTT.